Following are 5 T cell receptor beta chains from one sample sequenced in a study of PD-1 blockade in classical Hodgkin lymphoma. Here immunoSEQ multiplex PCR was the method, and the copy in TCRdb shows in-frame clones only, minus some. The profile covers 30,000 to 35,000 clones, with 75% to 85% appearing a single time and 25% to 40% taken by the ten largest. Each patient experienced a relapse that followed autologous stem cell transplantation, and brentuximab vedotin exposure varied. This specimen consisted of peripheral blood mononuclear cells (PBMCs), obtained at baseline. The receptor set was obtained from a human donor with classical Hodgkin lymphoma.

J is TRBJ1-3 and V is TRBV5-1; D is undetermined. V lost 0 bases to trimming and J lost 0 bases, with 7 bases between them. The CDR3 consists of 15 residues. In germline, CDR1 is SGHRS, CDR2 YFSETQ. CDR3 sequence (DNA): TGCGCCAGCAGCTTGGTCGGGAGCTCTGGAAACACCATATATTTT. Translating gives CASSLVGSSGNTIYF.

This clone appeared a few times. This chain links TRBV6-1 with TRBJ2-5; tentatively, D is TRBD2 (5 bases). Germline V lookup: CDR1 MNHNS, CDR2 SASEGT. Deletions cut 5 bases from V and 4 bases from J, with 17 bases between. The CDR3 extends over 15 amino acids. The CDR3 spells CASSTRGMRGETQYF. The CDR3 coding sequence is TGTGCCAGCAGTACCCGAGGGATGCGCGGAGAGACCCAGTACTTC.

The chain recombines TRBV5-1 with TRBJ2-5; TRBD1 matches at 8 bases. The CDR3 length is 14 residues. Germline V lookup: CDR1 SGHRS, CDR2 YFSETQ. The junction had 2 bases not matched to a gene; V was cut back by 3 bases and J by 1 base. The chain's CDR3 is CASSSGTGQETQYF. The CDR3 DNA is TGCGCCAGCAGCTCTGGGACAGGCCAAGAGACCCAGTACTTC.

The gene calls are TRBV28 and TRBJ2-5; possibly TRBD2 for D (6 bases). Germline assignment: CDR1 MDHEN and CDR2 SYDVKM. The V gene lost 5 bases and the J gene lost 0 bases, with 10 bases spanning the gap. The CDR3 extends over 14 amino acids. CDR3 amino acids: CASSRAGNQETQYF. The CDR3, as DNA: TGTGCCAGCAGTCGAGCGGGTAACCAAGAGACCCAGTACTTC. The full variable domain, its missing parts supplied by reference TRBV28 and TRBJ2-5, is DVKVTQSSRYLVKRTGEKVFLECVQDMDHENMFWYRQDPGLGLRLIYFSYDVKMKEKGDIPEGYSVSREKKERFSLILESASTNQTSMYLCASSRAGNQETQYFGPGTRLLVL.

The chain recombines TRBV7-9 with TRBJ1-2; 9 nucleotides match TRBD1. Per germline, CDR1 SEHNR and CDR2 FQNEAQ (reference sequence). The CDR3 is 15 amino acids. Trimming at V came to 2 bases and at J to 6 bases, leaving 7 bases not matched to a gene. The CDR3, as DNA: TGTGCCAGCAGCTTACTGGATACAGGGGGCGATGGCTACACCTTC. Translating gives CASSLLDTGGDGYTF. The entire variable domain, with the rest obtained from reference TRBV7-9 and TRBJ1-2, is as follows: DTGVSQNPRHKITKRGQNVTFRCDPISEHNRLYWYRQTLGQGPEFLTYFQNEAQLEKSRLLSDRFSAERPKGSFSTLEIQRTEQGDSAMYLCASSLLDTGGDGYTFGSGTRLTVV.